These 22 T cell receptor beta chains share one sample of origin, sequenced in a study of shared clonotypes between healthy human individuals. Assay: immunoSEQ multiplex PCR; the TCRdb copy retains only in-frame clones and omits some. Of around 2,000,000 clones in the sample, approximately 94% are singletons; the top ten hold more than 0.95%. CD45RO-negative, CCR7-selected cells formed the naive CD8 fraction, which excluded terminally differentiated effector memory CD45RA+ cells. Source material: naive CD8+ T cells sorted from blood. These receptors came from a man in his late teens or twenties in good health.

The chain is built from TRBV6-1 and TRBJ1-5; D gene ambiguous. V gave up 6 bases and J gave up 6 bases, with 15 bases separating them. The CDR3 is made up of 14 amino acids. Germline-derived CDR1 and CDR2 are MNHNS and SASEGT. The CDR3 sequence: CASRWAEGSQPQHF. The CDR3 DNA follows: TGTGCCAGCAGATGGGCCGAAGGGAGTCAGCCCCAGCATTTT.

This chain links TRBV27 with TRBJ2-1; D remains unclear. V was pared by 3 bases and J by 6 bases, with 9 bases between. CDR3 length equals 13 residues. Germline values: CDR1 MNHEY, CDR2 SMNVEV (reference sequence). Written as DNA, the CDR3 is TGTGCCAGCAGTTTGTACAGTCCCAATGAGCAGTTCTTC. Translated, it gives CASSLYSPNEQFF.

V gene TRBV5-8 combines with J gene TRBJ2-3, with 8 bases that match TRBD2. Germline values: CDR1 SGHTS, CDR2 YDEGEE. Germline trimming cut 7 bases from V and 2 bases from J; bases unmatched to any gene: 12. This CDR3 region has 16 residues. The CDR3 spells CASRSLGAGATDTQYF. In DNA, the CDR3 is TGTGCCAGCCGTTCGCTTGGAGCGGGGGCCACAGATACGCAGTATTTT.

The V call is TRBV4-1, the J call TRBJ1-3; D remains ambiguous. There are 16 residues in the CDR3. Germline lookup yields CDR1 MGHRA and CDR2 YSYEKL. V lost 1 base to trimming and J lost 0 bases, with 10 bases between them. This chain's CDR3 is CASSQVGEPSGNTIYF. The CDR3 DNA follows: TGCGCCAGCAGCCAAGTCGGGGAACCCTCTGGAAACACCATATATTTT.

The chain combines TRBV7-9 with TRBJ2-2; 11 bases align to TRBD1. This CDR3 is 16 amino acids long. V lost 7 bases to trimming and J lost 4 bases; unmatched junction nucleotides: 8. From germline, CDR1 is SEHNR and CDR2 FQNEAQ (reference sequence). CDR3 protein: CASTPTGTGGTGELFF. The CDR3 DNA follows: TGTGCCAGCACCCCAACCGGGACAGGGGGCACCGGGGAGCTGTTTTTT.

As concerns this clone: Other DNA sequences in this specimen translate into the identical CDR3. The V gene is TRBV5-1, the J gene TRBJ2-7; D is unclear. There are 13 residues in the CDR3. V was clipped by 1 base and J by 0 bases, with 5 bases between them. The V gene's germline CDR1 is SGHRS and CDR2 YFSETQ. The CDR3: CASSLSISYEQYF. Here the CDR3 DNA reads TGCGCCAGCAGCTTGAGTATCTCCTACGAGCAGTACTTC. Full variable domain (missing parts from reference TRBV5-1 and TRBJ2-7): KAGVTQTPRYLIKTRGQQVTLSCSPISGHRSVSWYQQTPGQGLQFLFEYFSETQRNKGNFPGRFSGRQFSNSRSEMNVSTLELGDSALYLCASSLSISYEQYFGPGTRLTVT.

For this clone: The same CDR3 can be traced to other DNA sequences in this sample. The rearrangement joins TRBV11-2 to TRBJ2-1, with D tentatively TRBD2 (6 bases). Per the germline V gene, CDR1 is SGHAT and CDR2 is FQNNGV. V shed 1 base and J shed 6 bases, with 7 bases lying between them. The CDR3 has 13 residues. The CDR3: CASSLVGGNEQFF. CDR3 DNA sequence: TGTGCCAGCAGCTTAGTCGGGGGCAATGAGCAGTTCTTC.

Here the CDR3 reads CASSSPGEQYF. The DNA for the CDR3 is TGTGCCAGCAGCTCACCAGGGGAGCAGTACTTC. The gene calls are TRBV5-4 and TRBJ2-7; TRBD1 might be the D (5 bases). The CDR3 totals 11 residues. Germline V gene data show CDR1 as SGHNT and CDR2 as YYREEE (reference sequence). Trimming stripped 3 bases from V and 7 bases from J, with 8 bases between.

J is TRBJ2-2 and V is TRBV27, with 9 bases that match TRBD2. Germline assignment: CDR1 MNHEY and CDR2 SMNVEV (reference sequence). The CDR3 contains 14 residues. V lost 4 bases to trimming and J lost 6 bases; unmatched junction nucleotides: 3. The CDR3 DNA reads TGTGCCAGCAGTTGGTTAGCGGGGGCCGGGGAGCTGTTTTTT. Translation gives CASSWLAGAGELFF.

The chain employs TRBV5-6 and TRBJ1-4; D possibly corresponds to TRBD1 (5 bases). The V gene's germline CDR1 is SGHDT and CDR2 YYEEEE. The CDR3 has 16 amino acids. Trimming left V 3 bases short and J 3 bases short, with 15 bases between. The CDR3: CASSWASRGANEKLFF. As DNA, the CDR3 is TGTGCCAGCAGCTGGGCCTCCCGAGGGGCTAATGAAAAACTGTTTTTT.

J is TRBJ2-7 and V is TRBV30; maybe TRBD1 (6 bases). Trimming removed 2 bases from V and 0 bases from J, with 20 bases in between. Per germline, CDR1 GTSNPN and CDR2 SVGIG (reference sequence). This CDR3 is built from 17 residues. The CDR3 coding sequence is TGTGCCTGGAGTTTCCTATTCTTCCGGGACATCTCCTACGAGCAGTACTTC. Translation gives CAWSFLFFRDISYEQYF.

This chain joins TRBV2 and TRBJ1-1; D possibly corresponds to TRBD1 (5 bases). This CDR3 spans 13 amino acids. Trimming pared 6 bases from V and 3 bases from J, leaving 11 bases between. Germline assignment: CDR1 SNHLY and CDR2 FYNNEI. In DNA, the CDR3 is TGTGCCAGCAGAGTAGGGGTATACACTGAAGCTTTCTTT. Protein product: CASRVGVYTEAFF.

The chain is built from TRBV4-1 and TRBJ2-7; D is possibly TRBD2 (6 bases). Germline V gene sequence: CDR1 MGHRA, CDR2 YSYEKL. The germline V and J ends were trimmed by 1 base and 3 bases, with 10 bases remaining between them. This CDR3 has 14 residues. CDR3 DNA: TGCGCCAGCAGCCAAGTCGTGGGAGGCTACGAGCAGTACTTC. This codes for CASSQVVGGYEQYF.

The rearrangement links TRBV6-1 to TRBJ1-3, with no clear D. Germline V gene data show CDR1 as MNHNS and CDR2 as SASEGT. There are 14 residues in the CDR3. Trimming took 6 bases from V and 0 from J, leaving 9 bases between them. Here the CDR3 DNA reads TGTGCCAGCAGGGAAATAAGCTCTGGAAACACCATATATTTT. Encoded protein: CASREISSGNTIYF.

This clone was seen only once. The chain employs TRBV4-2 and TRBJ2-7, with 8 bases aligning to TRBD2. Losses at the gene ends were 4 bases for V and 2 bases for J; bases not matched to a gene: 7. This CDR3 is 15 amino acids long. Germline V gene lookup returns CDR1 LGHNA and CDR2 YNFKEQ. The DNA for the CDR3 is TGTGCCAGCAGCCCGATAGCGGGGCCCGCCTACGAGCAGTACTTC. Translated, it gives CASSPIAGPAYEQYF.

This rearrangement joins TRBV7-9 to TRBJ2-5; no clear D gene. Trimming pared 6 bases from V and 4 bases from J, leaving 15 bases between. This CDR3 comprises 14 residues. CDR1 and CDR2 from the germline V gene are SEHNR and FQNEAQ (reference sequence). The CDR3 loop reads CASSPSLEAETQYF. The CDR3, as DNA: TGTGCCAGCAGTCCCTCCCTAGAGGCAGAGACCCAGTACTTC.

This clone was seen only once. The chain joins TRBV19 to TRBJ2-7, with TRBD2 as a possible D gene (6 bases). Germline CDR1 LNHDA, CDR2 SQIVND (reference sequence). Trimming took 4 bases from V and 1 from J, leaving 14 bases between them. The CDR3 length is 15 residues. The CDR3: CASSSGDSLSYEQYF. CDR3 DNA: TGTGCCAGTAGTAGCGGGGACTCGCTGTCCTACGAGCAGTACTTC.

This chain uses TRBV29-1 with TRBJ2-7; D is perhaps TRBD1 or TRBD2 (5 bases each). Germline V gene sequence: CDR1 SQVTM, CDR2 ANQGSEA. Trimming cost V 0 bases and J 7 bases, with 13 bases left between them. This CDR3 spans 13 amino acids. CDR3 DNA sequence: TGCAGCGTTGAAGATCTTCTGGGGGATGAGCAGTACTTC. Translation gives CSVEDLLGDEQYF.

This clone is a singleton in its sample. The chain uses TRBV11-2 and TRBJ2-7, with D perhaps given as TRBD1 or TRBD2 (5 bases each). The length of the CDR3 is 16 residues. V was pared by 1 base and J by 4 bases, with 17 bases between. The germline CDR1 and CDR2 sequences are SGHAT and FQNNGV. CDR3 DNA sequence: TGTGCCAGCAGCTTAGTGAGGGCCAGGGATCCTTACGAGCAGTACTTC. Amino acids: CASSLVRARDPYEQYF. The whole variable domain, filled in from reference TRBV11-2 and TRBJ2-7, reads EAGVAQSPRYKIIEKRQSVAFWCNPISGHATLYWYQQILGQGPKLLIQFQNNGVVDDSQLPKDRFSAERLKGVDSTLKIQPAKLEDSAVYLCASSLVRARDPYEQYFGPGTRLTVT.

The gene calls are TRBV5-6 and TRBJ2-1, with D unresolved. The CDR3 is 14 amino acids. Looked up from germline, CDR1 is SGHDT and CDR2 is YYEEEE. Trimming left V 2 bases short and J 4 bases short, with 10 bases between. CDR3 loop: CASSLTDLYNEQFF. DNA for the CDR3: TGTGCCAGCAGCTTAACGGATTTATACAATGAGCAGTTCTTC.

The V and J genes are TRBV13 and TRBJ2-3; D possibly corresponds to TRBD1 (5 bases). V was pared by 5 bases and J by 5 bases, with 14 bases between. The CDR3 is 14 amino acids. Germline values: CDR1 PRHDT, CDR2 FYEKMQ (reference sequence). The chain's CDR3 is CASSPIQGIDTQYF. Here the CDR3 DNA reads TGTGCCAGCAGCCCCATCCAGGGCATAGATACGCAGTATTTT.

This chain joins TRBV7-6 and TRBJ1-1; D remains unclear. CDR3 length: 15 amino acids. With 1 base removed from V and 0 bases from J, the gap between germline ends came to 9 bases. Germline CDR1 is SGHVS and CDR2 is FNYEAQ. The chain's CDR3 is CASSLGQEMNTEAFF. The DNA of the CDR3 is TGTGCCAGCAGCTTAGGTCAGGAAATGAACACTGAAGCTTTCTTT.